Sequencing of this TCR beta chain was carried out in a study of T cell responses to AZD1222 COVID-19 vaccine. Libraries were prepared by immunoSEQ multiplex PCR; TCRdb keeps only in-frame clonotypes and omits some of them. The sample holds about 120,000 clones, 70% to 90% seen once. The V end lost 6 bases, the J end lost 6 bases, and 9 bases lay between the germline ends. Looked up from germline, CDR1 is SGHAT and CDR2 is FQNNGV. The CDR3 is made up of 12 amino acids. This receptor was taken from an adult in good health. The J gene is TRBJ2-1, the V gene TRBV11-2, with D hard to call. The material sequenced was peripheral blood, taken on day 0 of AZD1222 vaccination. The CDR3 region has the DNA TGTGCCAGCAGTTTGACAACCAATGAGCAGTTCTTC. Its translation: CASSLTTNEQFF.